The entry that follows covers one T cell receptor (beta chain) sequence. The clone's antigen remains unknown. No much larger clone is present one base from it, and per-base qualities are unavailable. The data stem from a study of shared clonotypes between healthy human individuals (dated by TCRdb to between 2020 and 2021). For the study in its entirety: Two women and a few men aged 18 to 49 years were included in the cohort. To increase sequencing depth and limit assay-specific biases, TCR repertoire library preparation and sequencing were carried out by different laboratories using diverse techniques. Each donor's leukapheresis produced roughly between roughly 0.85 and 10 billion PBMCs. To estimate repertoire size and how much clonotype sharing occurs between individuals, the study deeply sequenced the blood TCR repertoires of roughly 5 healthy adults. Per donor, three plates each were used for CD4 naive and CD4 memory, two for CD8 naive, and one for CD8 memory.

Using the deep immunoSEQ assay, TCR CDR3 regions were amplified from genomic DNA by multiplex PCR. Extracted genomic DNA from each cell subset was distributed evenly across all wells of several immunoSEQ 96-well plates, and each plate was treated as a replicate. Each replicate PCR for sorted subsets received about 210 ng genomic DNA, equal to 28,000 or so T cell genomes. Purified libraries were measured with a Qubit 3.0 fluorometer, size-checked on a Bioanalyzer 2100, and measured again with the KAPA Library Quantification kit. Every immunoSEQ 96-well plate was sequenced on a dedicated single-read 150-cycle Illumina NextSeq 550 flow cell. The study's own analysis went as follows. Because only junctional sequences without quality scores were contained in the immunoSEQ output, filtering matching that applied to full-length reads could not be performed. To assign V/J genes and CDR3, sequences were annotated using PyIR, a Python wrapper for IgBLAST v1.9, with IMGT germline references. Reads were filtered out if the reads had weak V/J assignments (E-value above 1e-6), no CDR3, stop codons, out-of-frame junctions, or ambiguous translated residues. V3J clonotypes were defined as sequences sharing an identical inferred V gene, J gene, and CDR3 amino acid sequence. Percentage overlap between repertoires was calculated by dividing the number of shared unique clonotypes by the size of the smaller repertoire. RTK rarefaction, the Chao1 estimator, and Recon v2.1 estimates of unobserved clonotypes were used to assess repertoire richness. Generation probabilities were computed with OLGA for all TCRbeta clonotypes obtained by the gDNA method from a handful of donors. Held by TCRdb, this immuneACCESS table contains in-frame sequences only and omits some clones. Under half of the omission traces to an unresolved V gene where checked; the cause of the rest is unknown. D and trimming were read from the DNA, whereas the V and J calls and clone size are those reported in that table. A total of some 2,500,000 clones appear in this sample, 85% to 95% of them only once. Jointly, the top ten make up about 0.36% of the sample.

What the work shows at the level of the full study, not this receptor alone: Because the study included only a small number of donors, the genetic and exposure-history diversity represented was limited. Even with the large sequencing depth, rarefaction of the sorted-subset datasets indicated that sequencing was incomplete. Across several donors, 4.5% to 6.5% of naive CD4, 3% to 3.5% of naive CD8, under 2.5% of memory CD4, and 0.3% to 0.45% of memory CD8 clonotypes were shared. Only blood was sampled, and tissue TCR repertoires likely differ from those in blood. Clonotypes shared by all four sorted-subset donors showed higher generation probabilities than non-shared clonotypes. Pairwise subsampling led to the expectation that sequencing depth would affect the degree of clonotype sharing among donors. Larger estimated clonotype richness was generally found for naive subsets than for memory subsets.

Healthy HIV-negative adults with no recently reported acute infections or vaccinations were included as donors. Every donor was a Caucasian adult living in Nashville, Tennessee, USA. CD4+ T cells were enriched through magnetic negative selection, after which naive cells were positively selected on CD45RA and the remaining negative fraction served as the memory subset. Blood was collected by leukapheresis, and PBMCs were isolated by Ficoll-Histopaque density gradient centrifugation and then cryopreserved in liquid nitrogen vapor phase. Purity and quantity of every magnetically sorted T cell population were checked by analytical flow cytometry. From each sorted fraction, genomic DNA was isolated and quantified by UV absorbance on a Nanodrop 2000c. Measured from the cysteine to the phenylalanine, the CDR3 is 14 residues long. Left in the record is the CDR3 DNA by itself, 42 bases read in frame from the first base. The V and J ends are trimmed by 2 bases and 3 bases, leaving 10 bases between them. Via the germline V gene, CDR1 is ENHRY and CDR2 SYGVKD.

The clonotype comes from a man in his late teens or twenties in good health. Some clones in this sample may be carry-over from other donors' samples. Here the chain combines TRBV10-3 and TRBJ2-5; a weak D assignment points to TRBD1 (5 bases agree). The sequencing input was naive CD4+ T cells from PBMCs. The intended sense of this specimen's cell subset or site label: CD45RA+ positively selected. The nucleotide sequence reads TGTGCCATCAGTGAGAAATCAGGGAAAGAGACCCAGTACTTC. The translation is CAISEKSGKETQYF.